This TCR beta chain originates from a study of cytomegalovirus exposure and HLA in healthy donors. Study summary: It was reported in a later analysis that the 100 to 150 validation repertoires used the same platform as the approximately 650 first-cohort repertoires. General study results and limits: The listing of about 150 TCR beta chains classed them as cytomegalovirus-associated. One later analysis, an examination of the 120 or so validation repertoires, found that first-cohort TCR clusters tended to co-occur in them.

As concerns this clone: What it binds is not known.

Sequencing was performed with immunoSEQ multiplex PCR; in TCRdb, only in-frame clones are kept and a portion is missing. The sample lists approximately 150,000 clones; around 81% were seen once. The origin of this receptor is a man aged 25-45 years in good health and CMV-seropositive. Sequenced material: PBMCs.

The CDR3 DNA reads as TGTGCCAGCAGCCCAAGGCGGGGGTCCAACTACGAGCAGTACTTC. It translates to CASSPRRGSNYEQYF. The V gene is TRBV11-2, the J gene TRBJ2-7, with 7 bases that match TRBD2. Trimming cost V 5 bases and J 3 bases; bases outside gene matches: 10. The CDR3 is made up of 15 amino acids. CDR1 and CDR2 from the germline V gene are SGHAT and FQNNGV.